This T cell receptor (beta chain) was captured by sequencing in a study of T-cell reconstitution after alpha-beta-depleted transplantation in children. General study points: Newly produced T cells mostly accounted for T-cell counts and diversity one year post-transplant.

Unique molecular identifiers were incorporated during preparation of the TCRbeta library. TCRdb re-called the PCR reads through MiXCR, storing one row per CDR3 protein. The sample comprises roughly 420,000 distinct CDR3 sequences, around 15% of which are singletons, and 25% to 35% rests with the top ten. The V and J ends lost 2 bases and 7 bases respectively, with 15 bases between them. The CDR3 is 14 amino acids. Per germline, CDR1 DFQATT and CDR2 SNEGSKA (reference sequence). This clonotype was seen a handful of times. Its matching antigen is unknown. This receptor was taken from a boy under two years old who had a stem cell transplant for Wiskott-Aldrich syndrome, so the T cells may come from the graft donor. Sequenced material: PBMCs, mostly from graft donor cells, taken 360 days after TCRalphabeta/CD19-depleted stem cell transplant. The chain has TRBV20-1 and TRBJ2-1; D is unclear. In DNA form, the CDR3 reads TGCAGTGCTAGACCGCTTTCACGCTTAAATGAGCAGTTCTTC. Translated, it gives CSARPLSRLNEQFF.